These 31 T cell receptor beta chains were all obtained from the same sample, sequenced in a study of CD8 T cells in Susac syndrome. With random hexamers, reverse transcription was performed on about 0.45 to 1 ug of RNA. MiXCR, run by TCRdb on the immunoSEQ multiplex PCR reads, gives a single entry per CDR3 protein. Among 120,000 to 150,000 distinct CDR3 sequences listed, around 94% were seen once. Specimen: CD4+ T cells from PBMCs. These TCRs come from a human donor in good health.

The CDR3 loop reads CAWSVSEPSYGYTF. DNA for the CDR3: TGTGCCTGGAGTGTATCGGAACCTTCCTATGGCTACACCTTC. The chain recombines TRBV30 with TRBJ1-2, with no clear D. Per germline, CDR1 GTSNPN and CDR2 SVGIG (reference sequence). The CDR3 has 14 residues. With 0 bases removed from V and 4 bases from J, the gap between germline ends came to 12 bases.

CDR3 protein: CASTPTGGTEAFF. CDR3 DNA: TGTGCCAGCACTCCGACAGGGGGGACTGAAGCTTTCTTT. The chain recombines TRBV5-6 with TRBJ1-1, with 9 nucleotides matching TRBD1. This CDR3 spans 13 amino acids. Germline loops: CDR1 SGHDT, CDR2 YYEEEE. The J segment lost 5 bases and the V segment lost 6 bases, leaving 5 bases of the junction unmatched.

V gene TRBV12-3 or TRBV12-4 combines with J gene TRBJ1-1; D ambiguous. The CDR3 totals 14 residues. V was trimmed by 3 bases and J by 1 base, leaving 9 bases between them. CDR3 protein: CASSFDGPNTEAFF. The CDR3 DNA is TGTGCCAGCAGTTTTGACGGACCGAACACTGAAGCTTTCTTT.

This rearrangement joins TRBV4-1 to TRBJ1-5; D remains unclear. Trimming stripped 0 bases from V and 0 bases from J, with 6 bases between. The CDR3 runs 15 residues. Germline values: CDR1 MGHRA, CDR2 YSYEKL. CDR3 DNA sequence: TGCGCCAGCAGCCAAGATGGGTATAGCAATCAGCCCCAGCATTTT. The encoded protein is CASSQDGYSNQPQHF.

This sequence joins TRBV5-1 and TRBJ2-5; D gene uncertain. This CDR3 has 12 amino acids. The V end was cut by 4 bases, the J end by 7 bases, with 11 bases between. CDR1 and CDR2 (germline): SGHRS, YFSETQ. The CDR3 sequence is CASSLGSGTQYF. The CDR3 region has the DNA TGCGCCAGCAGCCTAGGATCTGGGACCCAGTACTTC. The variable domain in full, with the rest retrieved from reference TRBV5-1 and TRBJ2-5, is KAGVTQTPRYLIKTRGQQVTLSCSPISGHRSVSWYQQTPGQGLQFLFEYFSETQRNKGNFPGRFSGRQFSNSRSEMNVSTLELGDSALYLCASSLGSGTQYFGPGTRLLVL.

The chain recombines TRBV3-1 with TRBJ2-3; no definite D call. The CDR3 sequence is 16 residues long. Trimming shortened V by 1 base and J by 2 bases, and 13 bases separated the two germline ends. Germline V gene lookup returns CDR1 LGHDT and CDR2 YNNKEL (reference sequence). The CDR3 DNA sequence: TGTGCCAGCAGCCAAGCCAGAAAGGATCTCACAGATACGCAGTATTTT. Protein sequence: CASSQARKDLTDTQYF.

This clonotype was observed once. V gene TRBV6-1 combines with J gene TRBJ2-2, with a weak D call TRBD2 (6 bases). Germline CDR1 and CDR2: MNHNS and SASEGT. CDR3 length equals 16 residues. Trimming removed 2 bases from V and 5 bases from J, with 15 bases in between. CDR3 region: CASSERPGRRTGELFF. The CDR3 nucleotides read TGTGCCAGCAGTGAAAGGCCGGGGAGGAGAACCGGGGAGCTGTTTTTT.

The chain employs TRBV27 and TRBJ2-3, with TRBD2 identical over 9 bases. CDR3 length equals 16 residues. Trimming at V came to 4 bases and at J to 4 bases, leaving 9 bases not matched to a gene. Germline lookup yields CDR1 MNHEY and CDR2 SMNVEV (reference sequence). The CDR3, as DNA: TGTGCCAGCAGTTCGATTAGCGGGAGAGGGGCAGATACGCAGTATTTT. It specifies CASSSISGRGADTQYF.

The chain links TRBV3-1 to TRBJ2-2; 7 bases align to TRBD2. Germline assignment: CDR1 LGHDT and CDR2 YNNKEL (reference sequence). CDR3 size: 16 residues. The ends lost 4 bases at V and 8 bases at J; junction bases unmatched: 13. DNA for the CDR3: TGTGCCAGCAGCCCCCGACTAGCTCCATCTCGGGGGGAGCTGTTTTTT. Translating gives CASSPRLAPSRGELFF. The full variable domain, its missing parts supplied by reference TRBV3-1 and TRBJ2-2, is DTAVSQTPKYLVTQMGNDKSIKCEQNLGHDTMYWYKQDSKKFLKIMFSYNNKELIINETVPNRFSPKSPDKAHLNLHINSLELGDSAVYFCASSPRLAPSRGELFFGEGSRLTVL.

The chain is built from TRBV20-1 and TRBJ2-3; D not resolved. Germline lookup yields CDR1 DFQATT and CDR2 SNEGSKA (reference sequence). This CDR3 region has 14 residues. With 2 bases removed from V and 1 base from J, the gap between germline ends came to 10 bases. The CDR3, as DNA: TGCAGTGCTAGATCCAGCGAGGGCACAGATACGCAGTATTTT. Protein product: CSARSSEGTDTQYF.

The V and J genes are TRBV3-1 and TRBJ1-1; TRBD1 agrees at 8 bases. The germline V gene has CDR1 LGHDT and CDR2 YNNKEL (reference sequence). CDR3 length: 14 amino acids. V gave up 5 bases and J gave up 5 bases; unmatched junction bases: 7. The CDR3 protein is CASSNRDRSTEAFF. For the CDR3, the DNA is TGTGCCAGCAGCAACCGGGACAGGTCGACTGAAGCTTTCTTT.

The chain has TRBV29-1 and TRBJ2-1; no firm D call. The CDR3 is made up of 11 amino acids. V lost 7 bases, J lost 5 bases, and 9 bases lay in between. Germline CDR1 reads SQVTM; CDR2 reads ANQGSEA. The CDR3 DNA follows: TGCAGCGACGTCCTGAACAATGAGCAGTTCTTC. It translates to CSDVLNNEQFF.

V and J are TRBV30 and TRBJ2-7, with 9 bases aligning to TRBD2. The CDR3 length is 14 residues. Germline trimming cut 5 bases from V and 2 bases from J; bases unmatched to any gene: 7. Germline loops: CDR1 GTSNPN, CDR2 SVGIG (reference sequence). This chain's CDR3 is CAWERGTSTYEQYF. The CDR3, as DNA: TGTGCCTGGGAAAGAGGGACTAGCACCTACGAGCAGTACTTC. Together with reference TRBV30 and TRBJ2-7, the CDR3 gives the full variable domain: SQTIHQWPATLVQPVGSPLSLECTVEGTSNPNLYWYRQAAGRGLQLLFYSVGIGQISSEVPQNLSASRPQDRQFILSSKKLLLSDSGFYLCAWERGTSTYEQYFGPGTRLTVT.

V gene TRBV4-1 combines with J gene TRBJ1-2; the D gene is possibly TRBD1 (6 bases). With 1 base removed from V and 4 bases from J, the gap between germline ends came to 16 bases. Germline V lookup: CDR1 MGHRA, CDR2 YSYEKL. The CDR3 runs 16 residues. CDR3 region: CASSQARGGRGYGYTF. For the CDR3, the DNA is TGCGCCAGCAGCCAAGCGCGGGGGGGGCGCGGCTATGGCTACACCTTC.

This sequence joins TRBV20-1 and TRBJ1-2, with unresolved D. V was pared by 1 base and J by 0 bases, with 6 bases between. This CDR3 spans 13 amino acids. Germline CDR1 DFQATT, CDR2 SNEGSKA (reference sequence). The CDR3 DNA reads as TGCAGTGCTAGAGGGTTAGCTAACTATGGCTACACCTTC. This translates into CSARGLANYGYTF.

This chain joins TRBV6-5 and TRBJ2-7; maybe TRBD2 (6 bases). V was cut by 0 bases and J by 3 bases, with 21 bases left in between. Germline V gives CDR1 MNHEY, CDR2 SVGAGI. This CDR3 spans 18 amino acids. This chain's CDR3 is CASSYSTRGVGGFYEQYF. CDR3 sequence (DNA): TGTGCCAGCAGTTACTCGACTCGGGGCGTCGGAGGGTTCTACGAGCAGTACTTC.

The sample holds a few counts of this clonotype. This chain joins TRBV12-3 or TRBV12-4 and TRBJ1-5, with D unclear. Trimming stripped 6 bases from V and 6 bases from J, with 12 bases between. The CDR3 loop spans 13 amino acids. The CDR3 sequence is CASSPTGGQPQHF. The DNA of the CDR3 is TGTGCCAGCAGCCCCACGGGCGGTCAGCCCCAGCATTTT.

V and J are TRBV27 and TRBJ2-2; perhaps TRBD1 as D (6 bases). Trimming removed 6 bases from V and 4 bases from J, with 27 bases in between. Germline V gene lookup returns CDR1 MNHEY and CDR2 SMNVEV (reference sequence). CDR3 size: 19 residues. CDR3 bases: TGTGCCAGCAGGATATTAGGGCCAGGGGTACTACTAACCACCGGGGAGCTGTTTTTT. The encoded protein is CASRILGPGVLLTTGELFF.

The CDR3 DNA follows: TGTGCCAGCAGCATCACAGGGGTAAACACTGAAGCTTTCTTT. Protein sequence: CASSITGVNTEAFF. The V call is TRBV12-3 or TRBV12-4, the J call TRBJ1-1, with 7 bases that match TRBD1. Losses at the gene ends were 6 bases for V and 2 bases for J; bases not matched to a gene: 6. There are 14 residues in the CDR3.

The chain is built from TRBV30 and TRBJ1-4; D is uncertain. The CDR3 totals 15 residues. V lost 0 bases to trimming and J lost 0 bases, with 8 bases between them. Looked up from germline, CDR1 is GTSNPN and CDR2 is SVGIG (reference sequence). The CDR3 region is CAWSVRRATNEKLFF. CDR3 DNA: TGTGCCTGGAGTGTACGGAGGGCAACTAATGAAAAACTGTTTTTT.

J is TRBJ2-5 and V is TRBV7-9, with 8 bases aligning to TRBD1. The CDR3 runs to 17 residues. Germline V gives CDR1 SEHNR, CDR2 FQNEAQ (reference sequence). The V gene end was trimmed by 4 bases and the J gene end by 0 bases; junction bases not matched to a gene: 10. CDR3 sequence reads: CASSSRGLGGHQETQYF. CDR3 nucleotide sequence: TGTGCCAGCAGCTCCAGGGGGCTTGGCGGGCACCAAGAGACCCAGTACTTC.

This chain links TRBV9 with TRBJ2-3; 8 bases match TRBD2. The CDR3 sequence is 14 residues long. Losses at the gene ends were 5 bases for V and 1 base for J; bases not matched to a gene: 3. Looked up from germline, CDR1 is SGDLS and CDR2 is YYNGEE. The CDR3 protein is CASRAGAGTDTQYF. CDR3 nucleotide sequence: TGTGCCAGCAGAGCGGGAGCGGGCACAGATACGCAGTATTTT.

The chain couples TRBV20-1 to TRBJ1-1, with 9 bases lining up with TRBD1. CDR1 is DFQATT and CDR2 is SNEGSKA in the germline V gene (reference sequence). This CDR3 comprises 14 residues. V trimming: 3 bases; J trimming: 4 bases; junction bases outside the gene matches: 6. CDR3 nucleotides: TGCAGTGCTAGTGGGGGACAGGGTATCACTGAAGCTTTCTTT. Its translation is CSASGGQGITEAFF.

This chain links TRBV10-3 with TRBJ1-1; D unclear. Germline V gene data show CDR1 as ENHRY and CDR2 as SYGVKD. V was trimmed by 0 bases and J by 3 bases, leaving 14 bases between them. The CDR3 totals 16 residues. The CDR3 nucleotides read TGTGCCATCAGTGAGTCGAGAAATATGGGAGACACTGAAGCTTTCTTT. Amino acid sequence: CAISESRNMGDTEAFF.

The chain is built from TRBV20-1 and TRBJ2-7; TRBD1 matches at 7 bases. Per germline, CDR1 DFQATT and CDR2 SNEGSKA (reference sequence). The CDR3 consists of 14 residues. The junction had 11 bases not matched to a gene; V was cut back by 5 bases and J by 4 bases. CDR3 protein: CSARVSGTAYEQYF. The CDR3 coding sequence is TGCAGTGCTCGTGTTTCCGGGACAGCATACGAGCAGTACTTC.

The genes are TRBV4-2 and TRBJ2-1; 10 bases align to TRBD2. From germline, CDR1 is LGHNA and CDR2 YNFKEQ. This CDR3 has 16 residues. With 1 base clipped from V and 7 bases from J, the junction kept 7 bases outside the gene matches. The CDR3 DNA reads TGTGCCAGCAGCCAAGGGGCTAGCGGGAGAGCAAATGAGCAGTTCTTC. This translates into CASSQGASGRANEQFF.

The V and J genes are TRBV7-6 and TRBJ2-2, with D unresolved. Trimming cost V 2 bases and J 7 bases, with 11 bases left between them. The germline CDR1 and CDR2 sequences are SGHVS and FNYEAQ. CDR3 length: 14 amino acids. CDR3 region: CASSLLPGIGELFF. The CDR3 nucleotides read TGTGCCAGCAGCTTACTACCCGGAATCGGGGAGCTGTTTTTT. Looking up the rest from reference TRBV7-6 and TRBJ2-2 gives the full variable domain: GAGVSQSPRYKVTKRGQDVALRCDPISGHVSLYWYRQALGQGPEFLTYFNYEAQQDKSGLPNDRFSAERPEGSISTLTIQRTEQRDSAMYRCASSLLPGIGELFFGEGSRLTVL.

The J gene is TRBJ2-4, the V gene TRBV27; possibly TRBD2 for D (6 bases). CDR1 and CDR2 (germline): MNHEY, SMNVEV (reference sequence). V gave up 3 bases and J gave up 11 bases, with 17 bases separating them. The CDR3 is 14 amino acids. CDR3 coding DNA: TGTGCCAGCAGTTTCCAGGGCGGGGATATCCTTCAGTACTTC. It yields the protein CASSFQGGDILQYF.

The chain couples TRBV29-1 to TRBJ2-3; D gene uncertain. This CDR3 has 11 residues. CDR1 SQVTM and CDR2 ANQGSEA come from the germline V gene. V gave up 6 bases and J gave up 6 bases, with 10 bases separating them. CDR3 sequence: CSVVLGDTQYF. CDR3 DNA: TGCAGCGTGGTGTTAGGGGATACGCAGTATTTT.

The chain joins TRBV28 to TRBJ2-7; the match to TRBD2 covers 7 bases. The germline CDR1 and CDR2 sequences are MDHEN and SYDVKM. This CDR3 spans 14 amino acids. V was clipped by 7 bases and J by 5 bases; unmatched bases: 11. CDR3 coding DNA: TGTGCCAGCACCCCGCGAGGAGGGAGGGACGAGCAGTACTTC. Protein sequence: CASTPRGGRDEQYF.

The chain recombines TRBV28 with TRBJ1-1; TRBD1 might be the D (5 bases). Trimming shortened V by 6 bases and J by 3 bases, and 5 bases separated the two germline ends. Germline V gene data show CDR1 as MDHEN and CDR2 as SYDVKM. This CDR3 has 11 residues. In DNA form, the CDR3 reads TGTGCCAGCAGGGGGGACACTGAAGCTTTCTTT. Protein sequence: CASRGDTEAFF.